Listed here are 14 T cell receptor beta chains from one sample, sequenced in a study of blood T cell repertoires in COVID-19. This table comes from immunoSEQ multiplex PCR, and its TCRdb copy is limited to in-frame clones, with some not included. Seen here are under 200,000 clones, more than 60% observed once, and the top ten hold roughly 8.4%. Sequenced: peripheral blood. These receptors were obtained from a man aged 60 to 69 with acute or convalescent COVID-19.

V is TRBV5-8 and J is TRBJ1-2; 7 positions match TRBD1. This CDR3 is built from 12 residues. With 2 bases clipped from V and 8 bases from J, the junction kept 3 bases outside the gene matches. Germline V gene data show CDR1 as SGHTS and CDR2 as YDEGEE. As DNA, the CDR3 is TGTGCCAGCAGCTTCGACAGGGACGGCTACACCTTC. Its protein product is CASSFDRDGYTF.

This clone was found once. The genes are TRBV6-6 and TRBJ1-1, with 7 bases aligning to TRBD1. V was clipped by 6 bases and J by 7 bases; unmatched bases: 5. Germline V gene data show CDR1 as MNHNY and CDR2 as SVGAGI (reference sequence). There are 12 residues in the CDR3. The CDR3 region has the DNA TGTGCCAGCAGGCGGACAGGTAATGAAGCTTTCTTT. It is translated as CASRRTGNEAFF.

This clone was detected ten times or more. This sequence joins TRBV2 and TRBJ2-7; no reliable D call. CDR3 length: 14 residues. Trimming shortened V by 3 bases and J by 6 bases, and 15 bases separated the two germline ends. Germline V gives CDR1 SNHLY, CDR2 FYNNEI. DNA for the CDR3: TGTGCCAGCAGTGAGTTTCTAGTAACGGGCGAGCAGTACTTC. Translation gives CASSEFLVTGEQYF.

The chain joins TRBV9 to TRBJ2-2; no firm D call. CDR1 is SGDLS, CDR2 YYNGEE, per germline. CDR3 length: 14 residues. Trimming left V 4 bases short and J 5 bases short, with 12 bases between. The CDR3 nucleotides are TGTGCCAGCAGCTCCCCGCTGGCAACCGGGGAGCTGTTTTTT. This encodes CASSSPLATGELFF.

Regarding this clone: Other DNA variants within this sample encode the same CDR3. V and J are TRBV6-5 and TRBJ1-1; D may be TRBD1 (5 bases). The V end lost 2 bases, the J end lost 4 bases, and 5 bases lay between the germline ends. Germline V CDR1 and CDR2: MNHEY, SVGAGI. This CDR3 comprises 12 residues. The CDR3 DNA reads TGTGCCAGCAGTTACACAGGCACTGAAGCTTTCTTT. It encodes CASSYTGTEAFF.

There are many counts of this clone. The chain uses TRBV10-3 and TRBJ1-6, with D perhaps TRBD1 (6 bases). In germline, CDR1 is ENHRY, CDR2 SYGVKD. V gave up 9 bases and J gave up 5 bases, with 14 bases separating them. The CDR3 covers 14 residues. The CDR3 spells CAITRDTNNSPLHF. The CDR3 DNA sequence: TGTGCCATTACCCGGGACACTAATAATTCACCCCTCCACTTT.

V gene TRBV10-2 combines with J gene TRBJ1-1, with 7 bases matching TRBD1. The CDR3 spans 14 residues. With 6 bases clipped from V and 4 bases from J, the junction kept 8 bases outside the gene matches. Per the germline V gene, CDR1 is WSHSY and CDR2 is SAAADI. CDR3 amino acids: CASRETGLITEAFF. The CDR3 DNA is TGCGCCAGCAGAGAGACAGGGTTGATCACTGAAGCTTTCTTT.

The chain has TRBV5-4 and TRBJ2-1; TRBD1 agrees at 8 bases. Germline CDR1 and CDR2: SGHNT and YYREEE (reference sequence). This CDR3 contains 14 residues. Trimming cost V 4 bases and J 10 bases; bases outside gene matches: 10. The CDR3 loop is CASSPTGDPREQFF. The CDR3 DNA reads as TGTGCCAGCAGCCCGACAGGGGACCCTAGGGAGCAGTTCTTC.

The genes are TRBV7-8 and TRBJ2-3; D possibly corresponds to TRBD2 (5 bases). V lost 5 bases and J 2 bases, leaving 14 bases between the germline ends. This CDR3 contains 15 residues. Germline V CDR1 and CDR2: SGHVS, FQNEAQ. The CDR3 loop is CASSQDSKFTDTQYF. Written as DNA, the CDR3 is TGTGCCAGCAGCCAGGACTCTAAATTCACAGATACGCAGTATTTT.

The CDR3 reads CASSYTGGSTGELFF. The CDR3 DNA reads TGTGCCAGCAGTTACACAGGGGGTTCAACCGGGGAGCTGTTTTTT. V is TRBV6-5 and J is TRBJ2-2; 8 bases fit TRBD1. This CDR3 is 15 amino acids long. Trimming removed 2 bases from V and 5 bases from J; junction bases left unmatched: 4. CDR1 is MNHEY, CDR2 SVGAGI, per germline.

V and J are TRBV20-1 and TRBJ2-7, with 8 bases lining up with TRBD2. The CDR3 totals 14 residues. Looked up from germline, CDR1 is DFQATT and CDR2 is SNEGSKA (reference sequence). V trimming: 3 bases; J trimming: 1 base; junction bases outside the gene matches: 5. The CDR3 is CSASTSGFSYEQYF. The CDR3 DNA reads as TGCAGTGCTAGTACTAGCGGTTTTTCCTACGAGCAGTACTTC.

This clone was counted once. The chain uses TRBV7-2 and TRBJ1-1; D possibly corresponds to TRBD1 (5 bases). With 6 bases removed from V and 4 bases from J, the gap between germline ends came to 15 bases. Germline V CDR1 and CDR2: SGHTA, FQGNSA. The CDR3 spans 14 residues. The CDR3 protein is CASRHPMGGTEAFF. The CDR3 nucleotides are TGTGCCAGCAGGCACCCGATGGGGGGCACTGAAGCTTTCTTT.

The gene calls are TRBV30 and TRBJ1-5; 7 bases fit TRBD1. Losses at the gene ends were 1 base for V and 6 bases for J; bases not matched to a gene: 6. This CDR3 spans 14 amino acids. The germline CDR1 and CDR2 sequences are GTSNPN and SVGIG (reference sequence). Written as DNA, the CDR3 is TGTGCCTGGAGTGGAGGGACAGTTGGTCAGCCCCAGCATTTT. Residues: CAWSGGTVGQPQHF.

This clone came up a few times. V usage is TRBV19 and J usage is TRBJ2-2; tentatively, D is TRBD1 (5 bases). With 9 bases removed from V and 0 bases from J, the gap between germline ends came to 8 bases. Germline V gene data show CDR1 as LNHDA and CDR2 as SQIVND (reference sequence). This CDR3 has 13 amino acids. The CDR3 sequence: CASRVPNTGELFF. The CDR3 nucleotides are TGTGCCAGCAGGGTCCCGAACACCGGGGAGCTGTTTTTT.